This T cell receptor beta chain was recorded in a study of graft-versus-host responses after intestinal transplantation. Using immunoSEQ multiplex PCR, the repertoire was profiled, and TCRdb retains in-frame clones only, with some absent. The sample carries 95,000 to 150,000 clones, approximately 92% recorded once. CDR1 SEHNR and CDR2 FQNEAQ come from the germline V gene (reference sequence). The CDR3 sequence is 17 residues long. V lost 0 bases to trimming and J lost 0 bases; unmatched junction nucleotides: 8. Remarks on this clone: The target antigen is unknown.

V gene TRBV7-9 combines with J gene TRBJ2-7; 7 nucleotides line up with TRBD2. The specimen comprised unstimulated CD4+ T cells sorted from spleen or lymph node cells, sampled before intestinal transplant. The clonotype originates from a human donor who received an intestinal transplant. In nucleotides, the CDR3 is TGTGCCAGCAGCTTAGCGAAGTTTCCTAGCGGCTCCTACGAGCAGTACTTC. This encodes CASSLAKFPSGSYEQYF.